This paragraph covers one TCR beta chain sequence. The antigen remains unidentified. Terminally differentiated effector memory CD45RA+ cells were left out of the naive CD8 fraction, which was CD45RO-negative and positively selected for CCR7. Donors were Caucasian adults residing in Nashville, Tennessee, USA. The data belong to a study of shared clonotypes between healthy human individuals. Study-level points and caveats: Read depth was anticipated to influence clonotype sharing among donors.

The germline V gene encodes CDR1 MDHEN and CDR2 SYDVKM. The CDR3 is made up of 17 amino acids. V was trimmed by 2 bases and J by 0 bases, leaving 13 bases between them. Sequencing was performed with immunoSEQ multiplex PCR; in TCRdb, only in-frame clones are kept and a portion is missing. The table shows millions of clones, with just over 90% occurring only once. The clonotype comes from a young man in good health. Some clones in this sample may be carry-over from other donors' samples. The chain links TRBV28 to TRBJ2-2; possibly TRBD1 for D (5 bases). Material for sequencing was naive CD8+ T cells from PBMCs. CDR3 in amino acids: CASSLTTGFPNTGELFF. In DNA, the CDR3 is TGTGCCAGCAGTTTAACTACAGGATTCCCGAACACCGGGGAGCTGTTTTTT.